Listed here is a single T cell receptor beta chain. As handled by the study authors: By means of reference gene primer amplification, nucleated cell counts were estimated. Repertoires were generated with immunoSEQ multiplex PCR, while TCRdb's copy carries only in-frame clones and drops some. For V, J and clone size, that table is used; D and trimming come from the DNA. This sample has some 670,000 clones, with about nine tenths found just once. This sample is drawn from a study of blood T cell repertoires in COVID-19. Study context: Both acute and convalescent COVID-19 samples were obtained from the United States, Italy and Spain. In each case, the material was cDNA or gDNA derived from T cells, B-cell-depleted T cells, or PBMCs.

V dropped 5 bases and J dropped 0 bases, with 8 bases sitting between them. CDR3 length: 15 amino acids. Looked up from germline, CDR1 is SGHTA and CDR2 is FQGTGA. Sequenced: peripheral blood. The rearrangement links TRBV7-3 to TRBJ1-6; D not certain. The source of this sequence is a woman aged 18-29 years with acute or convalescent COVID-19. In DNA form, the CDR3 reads TGTGCCAGCAGCCCCTTAAACTCCTATAATTCACCCCTCCACTTT. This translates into CASSPLNSYNSPLHF.